The rows below give T cell receptor beta chains drawn from one sample of a study of T cells in Graves' hyperthyroidism and ophthalmopathy. TCRdb used MiXCR to reprocess the multiplex PCR reads, holding one entry per CDR3 protein. The sample has 610,000 or so distinct CDR3 sequences, roughly 46% seen once. Material: peripheral blood or thyroid tissue (not recorded which). All receptors come from a woman in her late teens or twenties with Graves' hyperthyroidism. Both conserved end residues are part of each CDR3. A D gene is named only where the DNA matches it firmly. Size is stated for part of the rows, as once, few or many counts, or as a class when the clone is expanded.

clone_size,j_call,v_call,d_call,cdr3_nt,cdr3_aa
NA,TRBJ2-7,TRBV20-1,TRBD1,TGCAGTGCTAGGGGGTTGGCAGGGGGCTGGGACTACGAGCAGTACTTC,CSARGLAGGWDYEQYF
NA,TRBJ2-6,TRBV10-3,TRBD1,TGTGCCATCAGCCAGGGGGCGTCTGGGGCCAACGTCCTGACTTTC,CAISQGASGANVLTF
many,TRBJ1-5,TRBV19,NA,TGTGCCAGTAGTCGAGGTTTCCAGGGCAATCAGCCCCAGCATTTT,CASSRGFQGNQPQHF
few,TRBJ2-5,TRBV3-1,NA,TGTGCCAGCAAGGCTAGCGTAATAGGGTCGGAGACCCAGTACTTC,CASKASVIGSETQYF
few,TRBJ2-3,TRBV29-1,TRBD1,TGCAGCGCTGGGGACAGGGGACAAGGCACAGATACGCAGTATTTT,CSAGDRGQGTDTQYF
many,TRBJ2-2,TRBV28,NA,TGTGCCAGCAGCCTGGACAGCACCGGGGAGCTGTTTTTT,CASSLDSTGELFF
many,TRBJ1-3,TRBV20-1,NA,TGCAGTGCTAGAGTACCAGGGGCTGGAAACACCATATATTTT,CSARVPGAGNTIYF
NA,TRBJ1-3,TRBV29-1,TRBD1,TGCAGCTTGACAGGGACGCTTGGAAACACCATATATTTT,CSLTGTLGNTIYF
many,TRBJ1-5,TRBV6-1,NA,TGTGCCAGCAGTGAAGCCGGGGGGGAGGGTCAGCCCCAGCATTTT,CASSEAGGEGQPQHF
many,TRBJ2-7,TRBV10-2,TRBD2,TGCGCCAGCAGGCGGGACTACTACGAGCAGTACTTC,CASRRDYYEQYF
NA,TRBJ1-2,TRBV6-2/TRBV6-3,NA,TGTGCCGCCCAAGAGGTCGGGGGAAATGGAGTAGGCTACACCTTC,CAAQEVGGNGVGYTF
few,TRBJ2-1,TRBV6-2/TRBV6-3,TRBD1,TGTGCCAGCTATTCCAGGACAGGGGCTGAGCAGTTCTTC,CASYSRTGAEQFF
NA,TRBJ2-1,TRBV7-3,NA,TGTGCCAGCAGCTTAAGAGGCTGGAATGAGAAGTTCTTC,CASSLRGWNEKFF
many,TRBJ2-5,TRBV11-1,NA,TGTGCCAGCAGCTTAGGCAAAGAGACCCAGTACTTC,CASSLGKETQYF
few,TRBJ2-1,TRBV10-3,NA,TGTGCCATCAGTCAGAAAGGGGTTGGGCAGTTCTTC,CAISQKGVGQFF
NA,TRBJ2-7,TRBV11-1,NA,TGTGCCGGCAGCCTACTTGCCGCTCGCGAGCAGTACTTC,CAGSLLAAREQYF
many,TRBJ1-4,TRBV20-1,NA,TGCAGTGCTAGAGCCCCTCTCAATGAAAAACTGTTTTTT,CSARAPLNEKLFF
NA,TRBJ2-1,TRBV19,TRBD1,TGTGCCAGTACAACCGGGACAGTAGGGGCTGAGCAGTTCTTC,CASTTGTVGAEQFF
NA,TRBJ1-1,TRBV29-1,NA,TGCAGCAGTGAAGCGGACTCATACATGAACACTGAAGCTTTCTTT,CSSEADSYMNTEAFF
NA,TRBJ1-1,TRBV10-3,NA,TGTGCCATCAGTTCCAGCGGGGGGCCAGGTGAAGCTTTCTTT,CAISSSGGPGEAFF
few,TRBJ2-1,TRBV15,NA,TGTGCCACCAGCAGCTGGAGGTCCTACAATGAGCAGTTCTTC,CATSSWRSYNEQFF
NA,TRBJ2-3,TRBV11-3,TRBD1,TGTGCCAGCAGCTCACGACAGGGGAAAGGAAATACGCAGTATTTT,CASSSRQGKGNTQYF
many,TRBJ2-7,TRBV7-9,TRBD2,TGTGCCAGCAGCTTATACCTAGCGGCTGCCTACGAGCAGTACTTC,CASSLYLAAAYEQYF
many,TRBJ2-7,TRBV20-1,NA,TGCAGTGCTAGAGAGAGGGTTTCCTACGAGCAGTACTTC,CSARERVSYEQYF
many,TRBJ1-1,TRBV5-1,TRBD1,TGCGCCAGCAGCTTGGGGCAGGGGGCTGCGACTTTCTTT,CASSLGQGAATFF
NA,TRBJ2-5,TRBV14,NA,TGTGCCAGCAGCCAAGCCGGCGGCAGGGCTGAGACCCAGTACTTC,CASSQAGGRAETQYF
many,TRBJ1-1,TRBV5-4,NA,TGTGCCAGCAGAGCTGACAGTGAGGCCACTGAAGCTTTCTTT,CASRADSEATEAFF
many,TRBJ1-4,TRBV20-1,NA,TGCAGTGCTAGGGGCAGGGTTGGTGGAACTAATGAAAAACTGTTTTTT,CSARGRVGGTNEKLFF
many,TRBJ2-2,TRBV29-1,NA,TGCAGCGCTAAGCGAGGCCTGAACACCGGGGAGCTGTTTTTT,CSAKRGLNTGELFF
many,TRBJ1-5,TRBV20-1,TRBD1,TGCAGTGCTAGAGATAGGGACAGGGGGCATCAGCCCCAGCATTTT,CSARDRDRGHQPQHF
NA,TRBJ2-2,TRBV11-3,NA,TGTGCCAGCAGGGGACTGTTTTTT,CASRGLFF
few,TRBJ2-5,TRBV29-1,NA,TGCAGCGTGGGGGGGGGCGGGGAGACCCAGTACTTC,CSVGGGGETQYF
NA,TRBJ1-1,TRBV2,TRBD1,TGTGCCAGCGCGTCCTTGGACAGGGGGAACACTGAAGCTTTCTTT,CASASLDRGNTEAFF
many,TRBJ2-7,TRBV6-6,NA,TGTGCCAGCAGTTACTCTGGGACGGTGAGCTCCTACGAGCAGTACTTC,CASSYSGTVSSYEQYF
few,TRBJ2-2,TRBV2,TRBD2,TGTGCCAGCAGCGGTAGCGGGAGCCCCGGGGAGCTGTTTTTT,CASSGSGSPGELFF
many,TRBJ2-2,TRBV29-1,NA,TGCAGCGTTGAAAGGCCCATCACCGGGGAGCTGTTTTTT,CSVERPITGELFF